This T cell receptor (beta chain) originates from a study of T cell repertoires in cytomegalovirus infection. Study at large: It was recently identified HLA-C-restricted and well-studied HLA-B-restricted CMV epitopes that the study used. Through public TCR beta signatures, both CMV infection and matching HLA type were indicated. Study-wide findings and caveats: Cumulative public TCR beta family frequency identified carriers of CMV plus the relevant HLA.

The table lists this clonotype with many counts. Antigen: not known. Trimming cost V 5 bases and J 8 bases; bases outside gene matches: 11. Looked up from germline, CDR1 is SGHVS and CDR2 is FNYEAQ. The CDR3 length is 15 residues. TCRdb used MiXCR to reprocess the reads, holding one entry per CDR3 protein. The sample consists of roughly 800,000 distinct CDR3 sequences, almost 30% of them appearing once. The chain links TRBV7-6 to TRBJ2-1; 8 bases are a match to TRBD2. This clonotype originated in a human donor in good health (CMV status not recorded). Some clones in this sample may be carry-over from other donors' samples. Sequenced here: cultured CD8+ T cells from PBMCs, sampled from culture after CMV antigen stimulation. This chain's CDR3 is CASSQYGGAGDEQFF. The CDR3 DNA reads TGTGCCAGCAGCCAATACGGGGGGGCCGGCGATGAGCAGTTCTTC.